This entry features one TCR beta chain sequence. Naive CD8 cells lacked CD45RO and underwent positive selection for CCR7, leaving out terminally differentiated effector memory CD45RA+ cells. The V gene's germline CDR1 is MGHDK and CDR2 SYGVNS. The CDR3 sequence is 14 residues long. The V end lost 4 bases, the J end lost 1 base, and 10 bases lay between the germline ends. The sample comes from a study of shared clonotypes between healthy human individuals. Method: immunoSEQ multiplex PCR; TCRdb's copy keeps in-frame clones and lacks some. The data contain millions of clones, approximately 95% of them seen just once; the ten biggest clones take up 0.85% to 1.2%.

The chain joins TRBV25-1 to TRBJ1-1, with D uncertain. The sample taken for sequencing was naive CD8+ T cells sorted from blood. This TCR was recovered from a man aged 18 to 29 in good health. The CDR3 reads CASSGRTENTEAFF. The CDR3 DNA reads TGTGCCAGCAGTGGACGGACCGAGAACACTGAAGCTTTCTTT.